One sample yielded the 9 T cell receptor beta chains listed below, sequenced in a study of T-cell reconstitution after alpha-beta-depleted transplantation in children. Researchers prepared the TCRbeta library using unique molecular identifiers, the study reports. One entry per CDR3 protein results from TCRdb running MiXCR on the PCR reads. The repertoire consists of around 380,000 distinct CDR3 sequences, with 11% occurring once and the leading ten covering roughly 6%. This specimen was PBMCs from the stem cell graft donor, taken from the stem cell graft. These receptors were obtained from a human donor who donated a stem cell graft to a child with acute myeloid leukemia.

This clonotype was seen a handful of times. The rearrangement uses TRBV30 and TRBJ1-1, with TRBD1 as a possible D gene (6 bases). Per the germline V gene, CDR1 is GTSNPN and CDR2 is SVGIG (reference sequence). Between the trimmed V and J ends, which lost 5 bases and 5 bases, there was a span of 18 bases. This CDR3 contains 14 residues. CDR3 protein: CAWAKGLQGTEAFF. CDR3 coding DNA: TGTGCCTGGGCGAAGGGACTCCAGGGGACTGAAGCTTTCTTT.

This clonotype was observed a handful of times. V is TRBV29-1 and J is TRBJ1-2, with D perhaps TRBD1 (6 bases). Trimming shortened V by 7 bases and J by 8 bases, and 14 bases separated the two germline ends. CDR1 is SQVTM and CDR2 is ANQGSEA in the germline V gene. This CDR3 comprises 11 residues. The CDR3 protein is CSGGGREGYTF. The CDR3 DNA sequence: TGCAGCGGGGGGGGCCGGGAGGGCTACACCTTC.

In its sample, this clonotype was seen a few times. V usage is TRBV29-1 and J usage is TRBJ2-3; 14 nucleotides match TRBD2. Per germline, CDR1 SQVTM and CDR2 ANQGSEA. There are 14 residues in the CDR3. Trimming cost V 6 bases and J 4 bases; bases outside gene matches: 3. The CDR3 region is CSVTGLAGADTQYF. CDR3 coding DNA: TGCAGCGTAACGGGACTAGCGGGGGCAGATACGCAGTATTTT.

The genes are TRBV27 and TRBJ2-2; 7 nucleotides align to TRBD2. The V gene end was trimmed by 6 bases and the J gene end by 7 bases; junction bases not matched to a gene: 5. Germline-derived CDR1 and CDR2 are MNHEY and SMNVEV (reference sequence). This CDR3 is 13 amino acids long. Written as DNA, the CDR3 is TGTGCCAGCAGCTGGGGGGAGGGCGGGGAGCTGTTTTTT. It encodes CASSWGEGGELFF.

This clonotype was detected a few times. The chain recombines TRBV2 with TRBJ2-5; the match to TRBD2 covers 14 bases. The J segment lost 5 bases and the V segment lost 5 bases, leaving 10 bases of the junction unmatched. Per the germline V gene, CDR1 is SNHLY and CDR2 is FYNNEI. CDR3 length: 17 residues. The CDR3 sequence is CASSSTRLAGGHETQYF. CDR3 nucleotides: TGTGCCAGCAGTAGTACGAGACTAGCGGGGGGGCACGAGACCCAGTACTTC.

This clonotype was counted a few times. J is TRBJ2-7 and V is TRBV9; 9 bases agree with TRBD1. J lost 6 bases, V lost 1 base, and 8 bases had no gene match. This CDR3 spans 15 amino acids. Germline V gene lookup returns CDR1 SGDLS and CDR2 YYNGEE. The CDR3 nucleotides are TGTGCCAGCAGCGTAACGGGGGACAGGGTAGTCGAGCAGTACTTC. Protein: CASSVTGDRVVEQYF.

This clonotype was seen repeatedly, ten times or more. This chain links TRBV5-1 with TRBJ2-7, with D perhaps TRBD1 or TRBD2 (6 bases each). V gave up 4 bases and J gave up 0 bases, with 11 bases separating them. The germline gives CDR1 SGHRS, CDR2 YFSETQ. The CDR3 runs 14 residues. The CDR3 is CASSEGGGSYEQYV. In nucleotides, the CDR3 is TGCGCCAGCAGCGAAGGGGGAGGCTCCTACGAGCAGTACGTC.

This clonotype occurred a few times. The chain links TRBV7-9 to TRBJ2-7; 8 bases match TRBD2. Germline CDR1 and CDR2: SEHNR and FQNEAQ (reference sequence). The CDR3 totals 17 residues. The junction had 9 bases not matched to a gene; V was cut back by 2 bases and J by 0 bases. In DNA, the CDR3 is TGTGCCAGCAGCTTATCGGGAGGCGGGAGGATCTCCTACGAGCAGTACTTC. This gives the protein CASSLSGGGRISYEQYF.

In its sample, this clonotype was seen many times. This chain joins TRBV3-1 and TRBJ2-1, with TRBD2 as a possible D gene (6 bases). The V end lost 0 bases, the J end lost 7 bases, and 19 bases lay between the germline ends. The germline V gene has CDR1 LGHDT and CDR2 YNNKEL (reference sequence). This CDR3 is 17 amino acids long. CDR3 residues: CASSQEFGATSFNEQFF. In nucleotides, the CDR3 is TGTGCCAGCAGCCAAGAATTCGGGGCGACTAGTTTTAATGAGCAGTTCTTC.